The 18 T cell receptor beta chains below come from one sample, sequenced in a study of blood T cell repertoires in COVID-19. Here immunoSEQ multiplex PCR was the method, and the copy in TCRdb shows in-frame clones only, minus some. The table records about 150,000 clones, about 80% of them present only once. The sequenced sample consisted of peripheral blood. The source is a woman aged 55-69 years with acute or convalescent COVID-19.

J is TRBJ1-6 and V is TRBV5-4; D unresolved. The germline V and J ends were trimmed by 0 bases and 9 bases, with 10 bases remaining between them. The CDR3 has 14 residues. In germline, CDR1 is SGHNT, CDR2 YYREEE (reference sequence). This chain's CDR3 is CASSLGLGLSPLHF. In DNA, the CDR3 is TGTGCCAGCAGCTTGGGCCTTGGGCTTTCACCCCTCCACTTT.

V is TRBV11-3 and J is TRBJ2-2, with D perhaps TRBD1 (5 bases). The CDR3 runs to 14 residues. V shed 2 bases and J shed 1 base, with 5 bases lying between them. CDR1 and CDR2 from the germline V gene are SGHNT and YENEEA. In nucleotides, the CDR3 is TGTGCCAGCAGCTTAAGGGGGAACACCGGGGAGCTGTTTTTT. Translation: CASSLRGNTGELFF.

This clone was observed a single time. The rearrangement joins TRBV5-5 to TRBJ1-2; TRBD1 matches 7 bases. V dropped 3 bases and J dropped 4; count of bases not matched to a gene: 6. The CDR3 runs to 14 residues. From germline, CDR1 is SGHKS and CDR2 YYEKEE (reference sequence). The CDR3: CASSSYRGGYGYTF. Here the CDR3 DNA reads TGTGCCAGCAGCTCCTACAGGGGCGGCTATGGCTACACCTTC.

The DNA for the CDR3 is TGTGCCAGCAGCCCGGGTGCGGGGGCCGGAACCGGGGAGCTGTTTTTT. It is translated as CASSPGAGAGTGELFF. The chain carries TRBV7-9 and TRBJ2-2; TRBD2 is a possible D gene (7 bases). This CDR3 has 16 amino acids. Germline V gene lookup returns CDR1 SEHNR and CDR2 FQNEAQ (reference sequence). V was cut by 5 bases and J by 5 bases, with 18 bases left in between.

The rearrangement uses TRBV5-1 and TRBJ1-1; 9 bases are shared with TRBD1. The CDR3 spans 14 residues. J was trimmed by 5 bases and V by 5 bases; bases with no gene match: 7. The germline V gene encodes CDR1 SGHRS and CDR2 YFSETQ. CDR3 in amino acids: CASRLGQGITEAFF. The CDR3 DNA follows: TGCGCCAGCAGACTCGGACAGGGGATTACTGAAGCTTTCTTT.

The chain carries TRBV6-1 and TRBJ2-1, with 9 bases lining up with TRBD1. Germline lookup yields CDR1 MNHNS and CDR2 SASEGT. This CDR3 comprises 15 residues. After removal of 5 bases from V and 6 bases from J, the junction contained 8 bases not matched to a gene. This chain's CDR3 is CASSPHATGGNEQFF. The CDR3, as DNA: TGTGCCAGCAGTCCCCACGCGACAGGGGGCAATGAGCAGTTCTTC.

The chain has TRBV7-9 and TRBJ1-4, with TRBD1 matching 9 bases. This CDR3 region has 14 residues. J lost 5 bases, V lost 4 bases, and 2 bases had no gene match. The germline CDR1 and CDR2 sequences are SEHNR and FQNEAQ (reference sequence). Here the CDR3 DNA reads TGTGCCAGCAGCTCAGGACAGGGGAATGAAAAACTGTTTTTT. It yields the protein CASSSGQGNEKLFF.

The chain joins TRBV5-6 to TRBJ1-2, with 12 bases fitting TRBD1. V lost 4 bases and J lost 3; bases outside the gene matches: 4. Germline assignment: CDR1 SGHDT and CDR2 YYEEEE. The CDR3 covers 15 residues. The CDR3 is CASSPGTGGYYGYTF. In DNA form, the CDR3 reads TGTGCCAGCAGCCCAGGGACAGGGGGCTACTATGGCTACACCTTC.

This clone was counted a few times. The chain links TRBV30 to TRBJ1-4; unclear D gene. Germline V gene lookup returns CDR1 GTSNPN and CDR2 SVGIG (reference sequence). The CDR3 contains 13 residues. V was clipped by 5 bases and J by 8 bases, with 15 bases between them. The CDR3 DNA reads as TGTGCCTGGGGGCCGGTTCCTAGCGAAAAACTGTTTTTT. Protein: CAWGPVPSEKLFF. The full variable domain, with the rest looked up from reference TRBV30 and TRBJ1-4, is SQTIHQWPATLVQPVGSPLSLECTVEGTSNPNLYWYRQAAGRGLQLLFYSVGIGQISSEVPQNLSASRPQDRQFILSSKKLLLSDSGFYLCAWGPVPSEKLFFGSGTQLSVL.

The chain joins TRBV9 to TRBJ1-6, with D maybe TRBD1 (6 bases). The CDR3 runs 14 residues. Trimming removed 0 bases from V and 6 bases from J, with 7 bases in between. Germline values: CDR1 SGDLS, CDR2 YYNGEE. CDR3: CASSVGDTNSPLHF. The CDR3 DNA is TGTGCCAGCAGCGTAGGGGACACTAATTCACCCCTCCACTTT.

This sequence joins TRBV29-1 and TRBJ1-5; D is possibly TRBD1 (6 bases). Germline-derived CDR1 and CDR2 are SQVTM and ANQGSEA. This CDR3 has 15 amino acids. Trimming cost V 4 bases and J 7 bases, with 20 bases left between them. The CDR3 here is CSVGERGGAGQPQHF. The CDR3 bases are TGCAGCGTTGGGGAAAGGGGGGGCGCAGGACAGCCCCAGCATTTT.

The rearrangement uses TRBV6-5 and TRBJ2-3, with 8 bases that match TRBD2. The trim removed 2 bases at V and 3 bases at J, leaving 4 bases unmatched. The CDR3 covers 15 residues. Germline V gives CDR1 MNHEY, CDR2 SVGAGI. The CDR3 region is CASSYRGGRTDTQYF. In nucleotides, the CDR3 is TGTGCCAGCAGTTACCGGGGGGGCCGGACAGATACGCAGTATTTT.

The chain is built from TRBV6-5 and TRBJ2-7; the D gene is possibly TRBD2 (6 bases). V was pared by 6 bases and J by 2 bases, with 11 bases between. Germline loops: CDR1 MNHEY, CDR2 SVGAGI. This CDR3 is built from 13 residues. The CDR3 here is CASRGGATYEQYF. In nucleotides, the CDR3 is TGTGCCAGCAGGGGCGGGGCGACCTACGAGCAGTACTTC.

V gene TRBV18 combines with J gene TRBJ1-2; D might be TRBD1 (6 bases). V was trimmed by 4 bases and J by 6 bases, leaving 15 bases between them. This CDR3 is built from 14 residues. Germline V CDR1 and CDR2: KGHSH, LQKENI. CDR3 sequence (DNA): TGTGCCAGCTCACACCCGGGGCAGGGGCATGGCTACACCTTC. As protein: CASSHPGQGHGYTF.

This clone was seen a single time. CDR3 coding DNA: TGTGCCAGTAGTATTCAAGAGGTAGACACCATATATTTT. Its protein product is CASSIQEVDTIYF. The chain is built from TRBV19 and TRBJ1-3; D not resolved. Germline V gene lookup returns CDR1 LNHDA and CDR2 SQIVND (reference sequence). Trimming took off 3 bases at V and 8 bases at J, with 11 bases between the two ends. This CDR3 region has 13 residues. The entire variable domain, with the rest obtained from reference TRBV19 and TRBJ1-3, is as follows: DGGITQSPKYLFRKEGQNVTLSCEQNLNHDAMYWYRQDPGQGLRLIYYSQIVNDFQKGDIAEGYSVSREKKESFPLTVTSAQKNPTAFYLCASSIQEVDTIYFGEGSWLTVV.

The rearrangement uses TRBV9 and TRBJ1-2, with unresolved D. Germline CDR1 reads SGDLS; CDR2 reads YYNGEE. With 2 bases removed from V and 7 bases from J, the gap between germline ends came to 18 bases. The CDR3 has 15 amino acids. Here the CDR3 reads CASSVTSQAPRGYTF. The CDR3 coding sequence is TGTGCCAGCAGCGTTACATCGCAGGCCCCTCGTGGCTACACCTTC.

The chain couples TRBV7-2 to TRBJ2-5; 8 nucleotides agree with TRBD2. V was clipped by 1 base and J by 4 bases; unmatched bases: 8. In germline, CDR1 is SGHTA, CDR2 FQGNSA. This CDR3 region has 16 residues. CDR3 bases: TGTGCCAGCAGCTTAGGAGGGACTAGGTTTTCAGAGACCCAGTACTTC. It codes for CASSLGGTRFSETQYF. The full variable domain, in which reference TRBV7-2 and TRBJ2-5 provide the parts outside the CDR3, is GAGVSQSPSNKVTEKGKDVELRCDPISGHTALYWYRQSLGQGLEFLIYFQGNSAPDKSGLPSDRFSAERTGGSVSTLTIQRTQQEDSAVYLCASSLGGTRFSETQYFGPGTRLLVL.

This clone was picked up a small number of times. The rearrangement uses TRBV4-2 and TRBJ1-6, with D unclear. V shed 2 bases and J shed 5 bases, with 10 bases lying between them. Looked up from germline, CDR1 is LGHNA and CDR2 is YNFKEQ. This CDR3 region has 15 residues. The CDR3 sequence: CASSQLDGDNSPLHF. Written as DNA, the CDR3 is TGTGCCAGCAGCCAACTAGACGGGGATAATTCACCCCTCCACTTT.